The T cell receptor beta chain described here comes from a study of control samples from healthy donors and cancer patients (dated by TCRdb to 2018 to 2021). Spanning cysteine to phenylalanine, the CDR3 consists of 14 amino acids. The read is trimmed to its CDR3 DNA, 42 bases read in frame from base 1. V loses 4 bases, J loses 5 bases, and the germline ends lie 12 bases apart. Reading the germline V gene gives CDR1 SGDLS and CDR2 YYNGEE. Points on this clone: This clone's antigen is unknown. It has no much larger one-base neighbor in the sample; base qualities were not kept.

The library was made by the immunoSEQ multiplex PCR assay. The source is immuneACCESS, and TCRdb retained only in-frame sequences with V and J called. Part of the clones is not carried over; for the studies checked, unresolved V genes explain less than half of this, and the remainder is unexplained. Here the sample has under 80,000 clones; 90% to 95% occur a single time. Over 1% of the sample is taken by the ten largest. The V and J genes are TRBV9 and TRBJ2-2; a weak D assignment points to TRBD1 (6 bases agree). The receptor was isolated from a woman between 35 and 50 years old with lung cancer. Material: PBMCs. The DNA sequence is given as TGTGCCAGCAGCCCTCGAGGGGGTACCGGGGAGCTGTTTTTT. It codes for CASSPRGGTGELFF.